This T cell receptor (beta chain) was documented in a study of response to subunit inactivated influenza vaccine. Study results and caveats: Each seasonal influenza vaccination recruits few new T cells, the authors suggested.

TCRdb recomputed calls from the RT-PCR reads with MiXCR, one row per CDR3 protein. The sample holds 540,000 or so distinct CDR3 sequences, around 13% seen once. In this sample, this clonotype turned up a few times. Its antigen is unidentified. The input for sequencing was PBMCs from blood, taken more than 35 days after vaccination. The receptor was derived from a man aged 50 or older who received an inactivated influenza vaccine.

This CDR3 reads CASSLGSGSETQYF. The CDR3, as DNA: TGTGCCAGCAGCTTGGGGTCTGGGTCGGAGACCCAGTACTTC. The V call is TRBV5-6, the J call TRBJ2-5, with no clear D. This CDR3 is built from 14 residues. Germline V lookup: CDR1 SGHDT, CDR2 YYEEEE. Trimming left V 0 bases short and J 5 bases short, with 11 bases between.